The 30 T cell receptor beta chains below come from one sample, sequenced in a study of human T cells and chemical hapten exposure. TCRdb re-called the RACE reads with MiXCR, one entry per CDR3 protein. The data contain around 69,000 distinct CDR3 sequences, about 9% of them singletons. Stated time point: patch test 2, 6 weeks after DPC sensitization. Treatment defined: therapeutic diphenylcyclopropenone sensitization with weekly scalp DPC. Sequenced here: whole blood, sampled in connection with sensitization to the hapten diphenylcyclopropenone (DPC). These receptors were obtained from a woman between 45 and 60 years old with alopecia areata. Some clones in this sample may be carry-over from other donors' samples.

The table lists this clonotype with many counts. The V and J genes are TRBV12-3 or TRBV12-4 and TRBJ2-7; possibly TRBD1 for D (6 bases). The CDR3 length is 13 residues. The V gene lost 9 bases and the J gene lost 2 bases, with 14 bases spanning the gap. This chain's CDR3 is CARPRGKAYEQYF. CDR3 in DNA: TGTGCCAGACCCAGGGGTAAGGCCTACGAGCAGTACTTC.

The chain carries TRBV14 and TRBJ1-1; D ambiguous. This CDR3 contains 14 residues. Trimming pared 0 bases from V and 3 bases from J, leaving 8 bases between. Germline CDR1 reads SGHDN; CDR2 reads FVKESK. The CDR3 reads CASSQDRKYTEAFF. The CDR3 DNA sequence: TGTGCCAGCAGCCAAGACAGAAAATACACTGAAGCTTTCTTT.

V is TRBV7-8 and J is TRBJ1-2; D is possibly TRBD1 (5 bases). V was pared by 1 base and J by 4 bases, with 16 bases between. Germline V CDR1 and CDR2: SGHVS, FQNEAQ. This CDR3 spans 16 amino acids. For the CDR3, the DNA is TGTGCCAGCAGCTTAGTCCGGGGCTTAACGGGCTATGGCTACACCTTC. Encoded protein: CASSLVRGLTGYGYTF.

This clonotype was observed at least ten times. The chain uses TRBV4-3 and TRBJ2-7, with 9 bases aligning to TRBD1. V trimming: 1 base; J trimming: 2 bases; junction bases outside the gene matches: 6. CDR3 length: 16 amino acids. Germline V lookup: CDR1 LGHNA, CDR2 YSLEER. CDR3 sequence reads: CASSQAWDRAPYEQYF. For the CDR3, the DNA is TGCGCCAGCAGCCAAGCCTGGGACAGGGCCCCCTACGAGCAGTACTTC.

This clonotype was counted a few times. The chain uses TRBV20-1 and TRBJ2-7; maybe TRBD2 (5 bases). Germline lookup yields CDR1 DFQATT and CDR2 SNEGSKA (reference sequence). This CDR3 is built from 16 residues. V shed 0 bases and J shed 4 bases, with 19 bases lying between them. CDR3 DNA: TGCAGTGCTAGAGACCCGGTACGGGAACCGGTTTACGAGCAGTACTTC. It specifies CSARDPVREPVYEQYF.

This clonotype was counted a few times. The chain employs TRBV6-1 and TRBJ1-1; no definite D call. Trimming took off 6 bases at V and 0 bases at J, with 14 bases between the two ends. Germline V CDR1 and CDR2: MNHNS, SASEGT. The CDR3 is 15 amino acids. CDR3 region: CASSDGPIMNTEAFF. CDR3 in DNA: TGTGCCAGCAGCGACGGTCCTATTATGAACACTGAAGCTTTCTTT.

The chain combines TRBV6-6 with TRBJ1-6; D call uncertain. The CDR3 runs 17 residues. Trimming removed 0 bases from V and 9 bases from J, with 18 bases in between. The germline gives CDR1 MNHNY, CDR2 SVGAGI (reference sequence). CDR3 bases: TGTGCCAGCAGTTACTCGATGCCGGGTGGCAGCGTTTCACCCCTCCACTTT. Its protein is CASSYSMPGGSVSPLHF.

There are many counts of this clonotype. The rearrangement joins TRBV7-2 to TRBJ2-6; TRBD2 might be the D (5 bases). Trimming stripped 5 bases from V and 4 bases from J, with 18 bases between. The V gene's germline CDR1 is SGHTA and CDR2 FQGNSA. The CDR3 runs to 17 residues. CDR3 nucleotides: TGTGCCAGCAGCCAACCCGGGGTGATTTCCGGGGCCAACGTCCTGACTTTC. Its protein is CASSQPGVISGANVLTF.

This clonotype was seen repeatedly, ten times or more. This chain links TRBV3-1 with TRBJ1-1; tentatively, D is TRBD1 (5 bases). Germline V gene sequence: CDR1 LGHDT, CDR2 YNNKEL (reference sequence). V shed 2 bases and J shed 3 bases, with 10 bases lying between them. The CDR3 consists of 14 residues. The CDR3 region has the DNA TGTGCCAGCAGCCAACGGAGACAGTACACTGAAGCTTTCTTT. Translating it yields CASSQRRQYTEAFF.

This sequence joins TRBV18 and TRBJ1-1; D might be TRBD1 (5 bases). V lost 4 bases, J lost 3 bases, and 15 bases lay in between. The germline V gene has CDR1 KGHSH and CDR2 LQKENI. The length of the CDR3 is 15 residues. The CDR3 DNA is TGTGCCAGCTCACAGGCGGACAAAGCTCACACTGAAGCTTTCTTT. This sequence encodes CASSQADKAHTEAFF.

This clonotype was counted only a few times. CDR3 in DNA: TGTGCCAGCAGTTTCCTCCCGGGACAGGGAAGAGGAAACACCATATATTTT. Protein product: CASSFLPGQGRGNTIYF. This chain connects TRBV7-8 to TRBJ1-3; 9 bases fit TRBD1. Germline CDR1 is SGHVS and CDR2 is FQNEAQ. Trimming at V came to 6 bases and at J to 4 bases, leaving 13 bases not matched to a gene. The CDR3 totals 17 residues.

This clonotype occurred a few times. The CDR3 loop reads CASGVRTGAHEAFF. CDR3 coding DNA: TGTGCCAGCGGAGTGAGGACAGGGGCTCATGAAGCTTTCTTT. This chain joins TRBV6-2 or TRBV6-3 and TRBJ1-1; 9 positions match TRBD1. CDR3 length: 14 residues. The V gene end was trimmed by 8 bases and the J gene end by 7 bases; junction bases not matched to a gene: 11. In germline, CDR1 is MNHEY, CDR2 SVGEGT.

The V and J genes are TRBV3-1 and TRBJ2-3, with D perhaps matching TRBD2 (6 bases). This CDR3 has 14 residues. V was trimmed by 3 bases and J by 0 bases, leaving 7 bases between them. The germline V gene has CDR1 LGHDT and CDR2 YNNKEL (reference sequence). In DNA, the CDR3 is TGTGCCAGCAGCCACGGGACTAGCACAGATACGCAGTATTTT. Translating it yields CASSHGTSTDTQYF.

J is TRBJ2-7 and V is TRBV7-9, with 9 bases fitting TRBD2. CDR1 SEHNR and CDR2 FQNEAQ come from the germline V gene (reference sequence). The V gene end was trimmed by 0 bases and the J gene end by 4 bases; junction bases not matched to a gene: 4. The CDR3 covers 15 residues. Written as DNA, the CDR3 is TGTGCCAGCAGCTTAGCGCGGGGGGGGCCGTACGAGCAGTACTTC. Translation gives CASSLARGGPYEQYF.

This clonotype was seen ten or more times. The chain combines TRBV20-1 with TRBJ2-7, with 14 bases aligning to TRBD2. This CDR3 has 16 residues. CDR1 and CDR2 (germline): DFQATT, SNEGSKA (reference sequence). Germline trimming cut 5 bases from V and 0 bases from J; bases unmatched to any gene: 6. For the CDR3, the DNA is TGCAGTGCTCCGGGACTAGCGGGAGTACGCTCCTACGAGCAGTACTTC. This encodes CSAPGLAGVRSYEQYF.

There are many counts of this clonotype. V and J are TRBV9 and TRBJ1-1; D uncertain. Germline V CDR1 and CDR2: SGDLS, YYNGEE. V dropped 4 bases and J dropped 4 bases, with 14 bases sitting between them. The CDR3 sequence is 14 residues long. CDR3 DNA sequence: TGTGCCAGCAGCAGAGAGGAGGGATTCACTGAAGCTTTCTTT. Translation gives CASSREEGFTEAFF.

This clonotype occurred many times. V is TRBV25-1 and J is TRBJ2-3, with TRBD2 matching over 8 bases. The germline V gene has CDR1 MGHDK and CDR2 SYGVNS. V gave up 3 bases and J gave up 0 bases; unmatched junction bases: 2. This CDR3 region has 15 residues. CDR3 sequence: CASSEVAGSTDTQYF. CDR3 DNA sequence: TGTGCCAGCAGTGAGGTAGCGGGAAGCACAGATACGCAGTATTTT.

This clonotype was seen only once. Since a much larger clone is just one base distant, this may be a read error. The V call is TRBV6-1, the J call TRBJ2-3; 8 nucleotides agree with TRBD1. The CDR3 has 14 residues. J was trimmed by 3 bases and V by 6 bases; bases with no gene match: 5. The germline CDR1 and CDR2 sequences are MNHNS and SASEGT. The CDR3, as DNA: TGTGCCAGCAGGGGGGGACAGGAAACAGATACGCAGTATTTT. Translated: CASRGGQETDTQYF.

This clonotype was counted at least ten times. The genes are TRBV10-3 and TRBJ1-2, with 7 bases matching TRBD1. The CDR3 covers 14 residues. The V segment lost 2 bases and the J segment 5 bases; nucleotides outside the gene matches: 5. Germline V gives CDR1 ENHRY, CDR2 SYGVKD. CDR3 sequence reads: CAISEATGSYGYTF. Written as DNA, the CDR3 is TGTGCCATCAGTGAGGCGACAGGGTCTTATGGCTACACCTTC.

For the CDR3, the DNA is TGTGCCAGCAGCGTAGGGGTGGGGCACTGGGGCTACACCTTC. Amino acid sequence: CASSVGVGHWGYTF. V and J are TRBV9 and TRBJ1-2, with D possibly being TRBD1 (5 bases). This CDR3 contains 14 residues. Between the trimmed V and J ends, which lost 0 bases and 8 bases, there was a span of 14 bases. Per germline, CDR1 SGDLS and CDR2 YYNGEE.

This clonotype was seen ten or more times. The chain employs TRBV7-2 and TRBJ2-2, with D possibly TRBD1 on 6 matching bases. Germline assignment: CDR1 SGHTA and CDR2 FQGNSA. The CDR3 covers 15 residues. V was clipped by 5 bases and J by 5 bases, with 15 bases between them. CDR3 loop: CASSLSGVGTGELFF. The CDR3 coding sequence is TGTGCCAGCAGCCTGTCAGGGGTAGGGACCGGGGAGCTGTTTTTT.

This clonotype was seen more than once but under ten times. CDR3 sequence reads: CASSLSTQGGTEAFF. The CDR3 DNA follows: TGTGCCAGCAGCTTATCGACCCAGGGGGGAACTGAAGCTTTCTTT. The chain links TRBV7-9 to TRBJ1-1, with 7 bases that match TRBD1. This CDR3 spans 15 amino acids. V lost 2 bases to trimming and J lost 5 bases; unmatched junction nucleotides: 8. CDR1 and CDR2 (germline): SEHNR, FQNEAQ (reference sequence).

This clonotype was seen many times. This chain uses TRBV3-1 with TRBJ1-1; 9 nucleotides agree with TRBD1. V lost 3 bases, J lost 10 bases, and 6 bases stayed unmatched. CDR1 is LGHDT, CDR2 YNNKEL, per germline (reference sequence). This CDR3 comprises 13 residues. The CDR3 sequence is CASSQQQGAGAFF. CDR3 coding DNA: TGTGCCAGCAGCCAGCAACAGGGGGCGGGAGCTTTCTTT.

Many counts were recorded for this clonotype. In DNA form, the CDR3 reads TGCAGCGTTGAAGACAGGCGCAACTATGGCTACACCTTC. It translates to CSVEDRRNYGYTF. This sequence joins TRBV29-1 and TRBJ1-2; no clear D gene. The CDR3 spans 13 residues. The germline CDR1 and CDR2 sequences are SQVTM and ANQGSEA. Trimming left V 0 bases short and J 2 bases short, with 7 bases between.

The V gene is TRBV12-3 or TRBV12-4, the J gene TRBJ2-7, with 11 bases that match TRBD2. The CDR3 runs 15 residues. Germline trimming cut 5 bases from V and 6 bases from J; bases unmatched to any gene: 9. This CDR3 is CASSLTGLAETEQYF. CDR3 bases: TGTGCCAGCAGTCTTACGGGACTAGCGGAAACCGAGCAGTACTTC.

This clonotype occurred many times. This chain links TRBV9 with TRBJ1-2; no clear D gene. The germline CDR1 and CDR2 sequences are SGDLS and YYNGEE. CDR3 size: 13 residues. V was shortened by 1 base and J by 6 bases, with 10 bases between the two germline ends. CDR3 amino acids: CASSVRADDGYTF. The DNA of the CDR3 is TGTGCCAGCAGCGTAAGGGCCGACGATGGCTACACCTTC.

This clonotype was found many times. The V gene is TRBV13, the J gene TRBJ2-7; TRBD2 matches 8 bases. This CDR3 region has 14 residues. The germline gives CDR1 PRHDT, CDR2 FYEKMQ (reference sequence). V trimming: 0 bases; J trimming: 4 bases; junction bases outside the gene matches: 2. This chain's CDR3 is CASSLGSGSYEQYF. The DNA of the CDR3 is TGTGCCAGCAGCTTAGGGAGCGGGAGTTACGAGCAGTACTTC.

This clonotype was seen repeatedly, ten times or more. The V and J genes are TRBV29-1 and TRBJ2-3, with a tentative D call TRBD1 (7 bases). CDR1 is SQVTM and CDR2 is ANQGSEA in the germline V gene. The length of the CDR3 is 13 residues. Deletions cut 0 bases from V and 4 bases from J, with 8 bases between. The CDR3 region is CSVEDRGADTQYF. The CDR3 DNA reads TGCAGCGTTGAAGACAGGGGGGCAGATACGCAGTATTTT.

This clonotype was seen repeatedly, ten times or more. DNA for the CDR3: TGCAGCGTTGACTACACAGGGAACACTGAAGCTTTCTTT. It yields the protein CSVDYTGNTEAFF. The genes are TRBV29-1 and TRBJ1-1, with D possibly being TRBD1 (5 bases). Trimming pared 3 bases from V and 1 base from J, leaving 9 bases between. This CDR3 spans 13 amino acids. Germline V lookup: CDR1 SQVTM, CDR2 ANQGSEA. Using reference TRBV29-1 and TRBJ1-1 for the parts outside the CDR3, the full variable domain is SAVISQKPSRDICQRGTSLTIQCQVDSQVTMMFWYRQQPGQSLTLIATANQGSEATYESGFVIDKFPISRPNLTFSTLTVSNMSPEDSSIYLCSVDYTGNTEAFFGQGTRLTVV.

This clonotype was counted between two and nine times. The chain links TRBV27 to TRBJ1-4, with D perhaps TRBD1 (6 bases). The CDR3 is made up of 14 amino acids. From germline, CDR1 is MNHEY and CDR2 SMNVEV (reference sequence). With 3 bases removed from V and 8 bases from J, the gap between germline ends came to 13 bases. DNA for the CDR3: TGTGCCAGCAGTTTTCAGGGGAAGGCAGAAAAACTGTTTTTT. Amino acid sequence: CASSFQGKAEKLFF.